A selection of T cell receptor beta chains follows, all from one sample in a study of vaccination and CD4 T cells after COVID-19. TCRdb passed the PCR reads through MiXCR, listing each CDR3 protein once. Of roughly 14,000 distinct CDR3 sequences in the sample, under 65% were seen once. These receptors lack a known antigen. Sequencing was done on a sample of CD4+ T cells from blood, cultured in vitro. The receptor source for this set is a human donor who had recovered from COVID-19. Both conserved end residues are part of each CDR3. D genes are given only for firm matches. The size of a clone is reported for some rows only, either as once, few or many, or as a class for expanded clones.

TRBJ2-2,.,few,TRBV7-3,14,CASSPPGNTGELFF,TGTGCCAGCAGCCCTCCGGGGAACACCGGGGAGCTGTTTTTT
TRBJ2-3,TRBD1,medium-sized,TRBV24-1,14,CATSDRTGADTQYF,TGTGCCACCAGTGACCGGACAGGGGCGGATACGCAGTATTTT
TRBJ1-5,.,few,TRBV20-1,14,CSALEGGGNQPQHF,TGCAGTGCCTTAGAGGGGGGGGGCAATCAGCCCCAGCATTTT
TRBJ2-3,.,.,TRBV10-3,16,CAISESQGRSTDTQYF,TGTGCCATCAGTGAGTCGCAGGGTCGAAGCACAGATACGCAGTATTTT
TRBJ1-1,.,few,TRBV7-9,15,CASSLVGGSNTEAFF,TGTGCCAGCAGCTTAGTAGGGGGATCTAACACTGAAGCTTTCTTT
TRBJ2-3,.,.,TRBV6-1,12,CASSSSWDTQYF,TGTGCCAGCAGCTCTAGCTGGGATACGCAGTATTTT
TRBJ1-2,TRBD1,few,TRBV4-2,14,CASSQGDRQGGYTF,TGTGCCAGCAGCCAAGGGGACAGGCAGGGTGGCTACACCTTC
TRBJ2-1,TRBD1,.,TRBV20-1,13,CSAREDRGNEQFF,TGCAGTGCTAGAGAGGACAGGGGAAATGAGCAGTTCTTC
TRBJ2-2,.,.,TRBV6-5,17,CASSYGKVGSNTGEPFF,TGTGCCAGCAGTTATGGGAAGGTCGGATCGAACACCGGGGAGCCGTTTTTT
TRBJ1-5,.,.,TRBV7-2,14,CASSSDSLLSAQHF,TGTGCCAGCAGCAGCGACAGTCTCCTTTCAGCCCAGCATTTT